The 11 T cell receptor beta chains below come from one sample, sequenced in a study of cytomegalovirus exposure and HLA in healthy donors. PCR used 60 Vbeta primers and 13 Jbeta primers. Produced via immunoSEQ multiplex PCR; TCRdb's table is partial and in-frame only. Of over 85,000 clones listed, approximately 86% are singletons. Sequenced: PBMCs. The receptors come from a man aged 40-49 years in good health and CMV-seronegative.

The chain carries TRBV4-3 and TRBJ2-3; the match to TRBD2 covers 10 bases. Per germline, CDR1 LGHNA and CDR2 YSLEER. J gave up 0 bases and V 4 bases, and 4 bases lay outside the gene matches. The CDR3 runs to 16 residues. Here the CDR3 reads CASSLQRGGSTDTQYF. The CDR3 DNA reads as TGCGCCAGCAGCCTTCAGCGGGGGGGGAGCACAGATACGCAGTATTTT.

The genes are TRBV7-2 and TRBJ1-1; perhaps TRBD1 as D (6 bases). Per the germline V gene, CDR1 is SGHTA and CDR2 is FQGNSA. The ends were cut back, 2 bases at V and 5 bases at J, with 9 bases in the middle. The CDR3 sequence is 13 residues long. The CDR3 here is CASSLTRGTEAFF. DNA of the CDR3: TGTGCCAGCAGCTTAACAAGGGGGACTGAAGCTTTCTTT.

The chain is built from TRBV6-5 and TRBJ1-2; D is perhaps TRBD1 (6 bases). The CDR3 spans 15 residues. CDR1 and CDR2 (germline): MNHEY, SVGAGI. V was clipped by 1 base and J by 4 bases, with 13 bases between them. This chain's CDR3 is CASSYFGGRGYGYTF. DNA for the CDR3: TGTGCCAGCAGTTACTTCGGGGGGCGCGGCTATGGCTACACCTTC.

This sequence joins TRBV5-4 and TRBJ2-1; 13 bases align to TRBD2. V lost 2 bases and J lost 9; bases outside the gene matches: 5. This CDR3 contains 15 residues. Germline CDR1 is SGHNT and CDR2 is YYREEE (reference sequence). The CDR3 DNA follows: TGTGCCAGCAGCTTTACTAGCGGGGGGGAAGGTGAGCAGTTCTTC. Its translation: CASSFTSGGEGEQFF.

The table lists this clone with a few counts. The J gene is TRBJ2-1, the V gene TRBV5-4; 7 nucleotides match TRBD2. Germline V gene lookup returns CDR1 SGHNT and CDR2 YYREEE (reference sequence). The V gene end was trimmed by 0 bases and the J gene end by 7 bases; junction bases not matched to a gene: 4. The CDR3 totals 14 residues. The chain's CDR3 is CASSLDGGRNEQFF. The CDR3 nucleotides read TGTGCCAGCAGCTTGGACGGGGGGAGGAATGAGCAGTTCTTC.

A single count supports this clone. The V gene is TRBV7-9, the J gene TRBJ1-5; D perhaps matches TRBD1 (6 bases). This CDR3 contains 14 residues. V dropped 5 bases and J dropped 1 base, with 9 bases sitting between them. CDR1 and CDR2 from the germline V gene are SEHNR and FQNEAQ (reference sequence). The CDR3 here is CASSPQGSNQPQHF. The CDR3 DNA follows: TGTGCCAGCAGCCCCCAGGGGAGCAATCAGCCCCAGCATTTT.

This chain links TRBV5-1 with TRBJ1-1; tentatively, D is TRBD1 (6 bases). The CDR3 runs 14 residues. V was shortened by 5 bases and J by 2 bases, with 13 bases between the two germline ends. Germline V lookup: CDR1 SGHRS, CDR2 YFSETQ. The CDR3 sequence is CASSSTGSNTEAFF. For the CDR3, the DNA is TGCGCCAGCAGTTCGACAGGCTCTAACACTGAAGCTTTCTTT.

The rearrangement joins TRBV10-3 to TRBJ1-1, with 7 positions matching TRBD1. Germline-derived CDR1 and CDR2 are ENHRY and SYGVKD. The V and J ends lost 6 bases and 0 bases, in that order; junction bases with no gene match: 7. This CDR3 spans 15 amino acids. DNA of the CDR3: TGTGCCATCAGGGATTACAGGGGCCTGAACACTGAAGCTTTCTTT. Amino acid sequence: CAIRDYRGLNTEAFF.

The chain joins TRBV6-5 to TRBJ1-2; weak D call: TRBD1 (6 bases). Germline lookup yields CDR1 MNHEY and CDR2 SVGAGI. V lost 6 bases and J 3 bases, leaving 11 bases between the germline ends. CDR3 length: 13 residues. The CDR3 DNA is TGTGCCAGCAGCTCTCACAGGGACTATGGCTACACCTTC. Translated: CASSSHRDYGYTF.

This chain uses TRBV4-1 with TRBJ2-3; 7 bases are a match to TRBD1. In germline, CDR1 is MGHRA, CDR2 YSYEKL. The CDR3 is made up of 16 amino acids. Germline trimming cut 1 base from V and 1 base from J; bases unmatched to any gene: 5. As DNA, the CDR3 is TGCGCCAGCAGCCAAGGAGGGGGCTATGGCACAGATACGCAGTATTTT. This sequence encodes CASSQGGGYGTDTQYF.

The genes are TRBV30 and TRBJ2-7; TRBD1 might be the D (5 bases). V dropped 8 bases and J dropped 0 bases, with 8 bases sitting between them. CDR1 is GTSNPN and CDR2 is SVGIG in the germline V gene (reference sequence). This CDR3 region has 11 residues. For the CDR3, the DNA is TGTGCCGGGGCAGTCTCCTACGAGCAGTACTTC. This translates into CAGAVSYEQYF.